These T cell receptor beta chains were read from a single sample in a study of T cell responses to AZD1222 COVID-19 vaccine. TCRdb keeps only in-frame clones here, not all; method: immunoSEQ multiplex PCR. This table holds some 150,000 clones. The sequencing sample was made of peripheral blood. The receptors were gathered from an adult in good health. CDR3s include the opening cysteine and the closing phenylalanine or tryptophan. The D gene is left open where the match is weak.

V	J	D	CDR3	DNA
TRBV6-5	TRBJ1-6	NA	CASSYSSGFPGSPLHF	TGTGCCAGCAGTTACTCTTCAGGGTTTCCTGGGTCACCCCTCCACTTT
TRBV29-1	TRBJ1-2	TRBD1	CSVDGRGNHGYTF	TGCAGCGTAGATGGCAGGGGGAACCATGGCTACACCTTC
TRBV9	TRBJ2-2	NA	CASSAWKAGELFF	TGTGCCAGCAGCGCCTGGAAGGCCGGGGAGCTGTTTTTT
TRBV30	TRBJ1-2	NA	CAWSVLLRPLNYGYTF	TGTGCCTGGAGTGTACTGCTCCGGCCTCTGAACTATGGCTACACCTTC
TRBV20-1	TRBJ1-3	NA	CSASTGSGNTIYF	TGCAGTGCTAGTACGGGCTCTGGAAACACCATATATTTT
TRBV10-3	TRBJ2-7	NA	CAISQTDTYEQYF	TGTGCCATCAGCCAGACAGACACCTACGAGCAGTACTTC
TRBV7-9	TRBJ1-1	NA	CASSFTGLTEAFF	TGTGCCAGCAGCTTTACAGGGCTTACTGAAGCTTTCTTT
TRBV7-2	TRBJ2-3	NA	CASRNNRASTDTQYF	TGTGCCAGCAGGAACAACAGGGCTAGCACAGATACGCAGTATTTT
TRBV5-1	TRBJ2-7	NA	CASSLDGAYEQYF	TGCGCCAGCAGCTTGGACGGCGCCTACGAGCAGTACTTC
TRBV11-2	TRBJ2-3	NA	CASESGATDTQYF	TGTGCCAGCGAATCTGGGGCCACAGATACGCAGTATTTT
TRBV4-1	TRBJ2-5	TRBD1	CASSQGDRGRETQYF	TGCGCCAGCAGCCAGGGGGACAGGGGCCGGGAGACCCAGTACTTC
TRBV6-1	TRBJ1-5	NA	CASSENLLDRNQPQHF	TGTGCCAGCAGTGAAAATTTGTTGGACAGAAATCAGCCCCAGCATTTT
TRBV30	TRBJ1-4	NA	CAWSVLQGTNEKLFF	TGTGCCTGGAGTGTACTGCAGGGAACTAATGAAAAACTGTTTTTT
TRBV10-2	TRBJ1-3	TRBD1	CASTENRGISGNTIYF	TGCGCCAGCACCGAAAACAGGGGCATCTCTGGAAACACCATATATTTT
TRBV4-3	TRBJ1-1	NA	CASSLKALNTEAFF	TGCGCCAGCAGCCTGAAGGCATTGAACACTGAAGCTTTCTTT
TRBV12-3/TRBV12-4	TRBJ1-2	NA	CASSPDGVGGYTF	TGTGCCAGCAGCCCGGACGGAGTGGGCGGCTACACCTTC
TRBV28	TRBJ1-3	NA	CASSPGGGRSGNTIYF	TGTGCCAGCAGCCCCGGGGGGGGTCGTTCTGGAAACACCATATATTTT
TRBV27	TRBJ2-2	TRBD2	CASRRTSGGDLYAGELFF	TGTGCCAGCAGACGGACTAGCGGGGGGGATCTGTACGCCGGGGAGCTGTTTTTT